These 25 T cell receptor beta chains share one sample of origin, sequenced in a study of early T cells in non-severe SARS-CoV-2 infection. TCRdb re-called the 5' RACE reads with MiXCR, one entry per CDR3 protein. The profile shows 95,000 to 120,000 distinct CDR3 sequences, roughly an eighth of them singletons. Specimen: whole blood. All receptors derive from an adult who was a healthcare worker with PCR-confirmed SARS-CoV-2 infection or an uninfected control (not recorded which).

The chain links TRBV18 to TRBJ2-7, with 9 bases lining up with TRBD1. The J segment lost 5 bases and the V segment lost 2 bases, leaving 4 bases of the junction unmatched. This CDR3 spans 14 amino acids. Germline CDR1 is KGHSH and CDR2 is LQKENI. CDR3 sequence: CASSPGQGLDEQYF. The CDR3 DNA reads as TGTGCCAGCTCACCAGGACAGGGGCTAGACGAGCAGTACTTC. The complete variable domain, with remaining parts taken from reference TRBV18 and TRBJ2-7, reads NAGVMQNPRHLVRRRGQEARLRCSPMKGHSHVYWYRQLPEEGLKFMVYLQKENIIDESGMPKERFSAEFPKEGPSILRIQQVVRGDSAAYFCASSPGQGLDEQYFGPGTRLTVT.

The CDR3 loop reads CASSLPMNTGELFF. The CDR3 DNA follows: TGTGCCAGCAGTTTACCGATGAACACCGGGGAGCTGTTTTTT. The gene calls are TRBV12-3 or TRBV12-4 and TRBJ2-2; D gene unclear. V lost 2 bases and J lost 1, with 5 bases in between. This CDR3 has 14 residues.

The table lists this clonotype with a few counts. V gene TRBV18 combines with J gene TRBJ2-3; perhaps TRBD1 as D (6 bases). Germline CDR1 KGHSH, CDR2 LQKENI. The CDR3 has 15 residues. Trimming pared 6 bases from V and 2 bases from J, leaving 15 bases between. The chain's CDR3 is CASSRDTHPTDTQYF. The CDR3 nucleotides read TGTGCCAGCTCCCGGGACACACATCCCACAGATACGCAGTATTTT.

This clonotype was observed a handful of times. J is TRBJ2-7 and V is TRBV10-3, with D tentatively TRBD2 (6 bases). CDR3 size: 16 residues. Germline CDR1 ENHRY, CDR2 SYGVKD. V shed 4 bases and J shed 0 bases, with 16 bases lying between them. CDR3 protein: CAISAAGSGFSYEQYF. CDR3 sequence (DNA): TGTGCCATCAGTGCCGCGGGGAGCGGGTTCTCCTACGAGCAGTACTTC.

With respect to this clonotype: Being one base from a much bigger clone, this may be a read error. V gene TRBV11-2 combines with J gene TRBJ2-3, with 10 bases fitting TRBD1. Germline loops: CDR1 SGHAT, CDR2 FQNNGV. The V segment lost 4 bases and the J segment 6 bases; nucleotides outside the gene matches: 1. This CDR3 spans 13 amino acids. In DNA, the CDR3 is TGTGCCAGCAGCTCGGACAGGGGGGATACGCAGTATTTT. Its translation: CASSSDRGDTQYF.

In this sample, this clonotype turned up many times. V and J are TRBV29-1 and TRBJ2-2; 13 nucleotides match TRBD2. This CDR3 contains 15 residues. Germline CDR1 and CDR2: SQVTM and ANQGSEA. The V gene end was trimmed by 6 bases and the J gene end by 5 bases; junction bases not matched to a gene: 6. The CDR3 nucleotides are TGCAGCGTCATGCCGGGACTAGCGGGAACCGGGGAGCTGTTTTTT. Translated: CSVMPGLAGTGELFF.

A few counts support this clonotype. J is TRBJ1-2 and V is TRBV10-3, with D perhaps TRBD1 (6 bases). Between the trimmed V and J ends, which lost 3 bases and 4 bases, there was a span of 27 bases. Germline V gives CDR1 ENHRY, CDR2 SYGVKD. This CDR3 is built from 19 residues. CDR3 residues: CAISDPWGAERGSGYGYTF. In DNA, the CDR3 is TGTGCCATCAGTGATCCCTGGGGGGCCGAACGAGGTTCCGGCTATGGCTACACCTTC.

This clonotype was seen a handful of times. The V and J genes are TRBV27 and TRBJ2-7; 11 bases are shared with TRBD2. The CDR3 covers 15 residues. CDR1 and CDR2 (germline): MNHEY, SMNVEV (reference sequence). V lost 5 bases, J lost 4 bases, and 7 bases stayed unmatched. This CDR3 reads CASSRTGTSGYEQYF. For the CDR3, the DNA is TGTGCCAGCAGTAGAACCGGGACTAGCGGTTACGAGCAGTACTTC.

This clonotype showed up just a few times. The chain joins TRBV3-1 to TRBJ1-1; possibly TRBD1 for D (5 bases). Trimming took 1 base from V and 2 from J, leaving 11 bases between them. The CDR3 is made up of 15 amino acids. The germline V gene encodes CDR1 LGHDT and CDR2 YNNKEL (reference sequence). This chain's CDR3 is CASSQGLRGNTEAFF. The CDR3 nucleotides are TGTGCCAGCAGCCAAGGTCTGAGGGGTAACACTGAAGCTTTCTTT.

This clonotype was seen at least ten times. This chain joins TRBV5-6 and TRBJ1-5; D remains ambiguous. The CDR3 sequence is 12 residues long. Trimming took 4 bases from V and 4 from J, leaving 6 bases between them. CDR1 is SGHDT and CDR2 is YYEEEE in the germline V gene. This CDR3 is CASSVGNQPQHF. CDR3 coding DNA: TGTGCCAGCAGCGTGGGGAATCAGCCCCAGCATTTT.

J is TRBJ1-5 and V is TRBV5-1; 7 bases agree with TRBD1. V lost 0 bases to trimming and J lost 2 bases; unmatched junction nucleotides: 2. This CDR3 is built from 15 residues. CDR1 and CDR2 from the germline V gene are SGHRS and YFSETQ. The chain's CDR3 is CASSLGQGGNQPQHF. The CDR3 DNA reads TGCGCCAGCAGCTTGGGACAGGGAGGCAATCAGCCCCAGCATTTT.

This clonotype was counted many times. This chain joins TRBV11-2 and TRBJ2-7, with D maybe TRBD1 (6 bases). With 4 bases removed from V and 0 bases from J, the gap between germline ends came to 13 bases. Germline values: CDR1 SGHAT, CDR2 FQNNGV. The CDR3 runs 15 residues. Here the CDR3 DNA reads TGTGCCAGCAGCTCCTGGGACATTGGCTCCTACGAGCAGTACTTC. Its translation: CASSSWDIGSYEQYF.

This clonotype occurred many times. The chain carries TRBV28 and TRBJ1-6, with 8 bases matching TRBD1. Germline lookup yields CDR1 MDHEN and CDR2 SYDVKM. The J segment lost 10 bases and the V segment lost 1 base, leaving 9 bases of the junction unmatched. This CDR3 region has 16 residues. CDR3 region: CASSLSTGEIGSPLHF. For the CDR3, the DNA is TGTGCCAGCAGTTTATCGACAGGGGAAATCGGCTCACCCCTCCACTTT.

This clonotype was observed at least ten times. The chain joins TRBV12-3 or TRBV12-4 to TRBJ2-5; D remains ambiguous. Trimming left V 3 bases short and J 4 bases short, with 9 bases between. The CDR3 has 13 residues. This chain's CDR3 is CASSFAAPETQYF. CDR3 DNA sequence: TGTGCCAGCAGTTTTGCGGCGCCAGAGACCCAGTACTTC.

The chain carries TRBV4-2 and TRBJ2-2; D call uncertain. The CDR3 is made up of 15 amino acids. Germline CDR1 LGHNA, CDR2 YNFKEQ. Trimming pared 5 bases from V and 0 bases from J, leaving 10 bases between. CDR3 loop: CASSSETTNTGELFF. The CDR3 bases are TGTGCCAGCAGCTCTGAGACAACGAACACCGGGGAGCTGTTTTTT.

There are many counts of this clonotype. The chain joins TRBV29-1 to TRBJ2-7; D perhaps matches TRBD2 (7 bases). The CDR3 has 12 amino acids. In germline, CDR1 is SQVTM, CDR2 ANQGSEA. Trimming took off 3 bases at V and 2 bases at J, with 8 bases between the two ends. The CDR3: CSVDGGPYEQYF. DNA for the CDR3: TGCAGCGTTGACGGGGGGCCCTACGAGCAGTACTTC.

Ten or more counts support this clonotype. This chain links TRBV12-2 with TRBJ1-4; the DNA was not used to check the table's D call, TRBD1. TRBV12-2 is a recognized pseudogene. CDR3 length: 14 residues. CDR3 region: CASRPYRAWEKLFF. The CDR3 bases are TGTGCAAGTCGTCCTTACCGGGCATGGGAAAAACTGTTTTTT.

J is TRBJ2-5 and V is TRBV15, with TRBD1 matching over 8 bases. Unmatched junction bases numbered 11, after V lost 4 bases and J lost 4 bases. The CDR3 extends over 16 amino acids. The germline V gene encodes CDR1 LNHNV and CDR2 YYDKDF (reference sequence). CDR3 nucleotide sequence: TGTGCCACCAGCAAGAGAGAACCCACAGGGGGAGAGACCCAGTACTTC. This codes for CATSKREPTGGETQYF.

Turning to this clonotype: One junction end does not reproduce the germline sequence, and a read error may be involved. The chain recombines TRBV7-6 with TRBJ1-3; D remains ambiguous. The germline V gene encodes CDR1 SGHVS and CDR2 FNYEAQ. The CDR3 is 15 amino acids. CDR3 bases: TGTGTCAGCAGCAACGTACCGAACGGTGGAAACACCATATATTTT. Its translation is CVSSNVPNGGNTIYF.

This clonotype was recorded many times. The CDR3 DNA reads as TGCAGCGTTGAAAACTCCCTGAACACTGAAGCTTTCTTT. This encodes CSVENSLNTEAFF. The chain recombines TRBV29-1 with TRBJ1-1, with D uncertain. The CDR3 spans 13 residues. Germline CDR1 SQVTM, CDR2 ANQGSEA. Trimming shortened V by 2 bases and J by 0 bases, and 7 bases separated the two germline ends.

The chain's CDR3 is CASSPPSGGSVNTEAFF. As DNA, the CDR3 is TGTGCCAGCAGTCCCCCGTCTGGGGGGAGTGTAAACACTGAAGCTTTCTTT. V and J are TRBV6-1 and TRBJ1-1, with D possibly TRBD1 on 5 matching bases. V was clipped by 5 bases and J by 2 bases, with 21 bases between them. This CDR3 is 17 amino acids long. Germline V gene data show CDR1 as MNHNS and CDR2 as SASEGT.

In this sample, this clonotype turned up many times. The chain recombines TRBV5-5 with TRBJ2-7; tentative D call: TRBD2 (6 bases). The germline V gene has CDR1 SGHKS and CDR2 YYEKEE (reference sequence). Trimming shortened V by 4 bases and J by 1 base, and 12 bases separated the two germline ends. The CDR3 length is 14 residues. CDR3 nucleotide sequence: TGTGCCAGCAGCCCTCTGACTAGATCCTACGAGCAGTACTTC. This gives the protein CASSPLTRSYEQYF.

This clonotype showed up many times. The gene calls are TRBV29-1 and TRBJ2-7, with D tentatively TRBD1 (6 bases). Germline assignment: CDR1 SQVTM and CDR2 ANQGSEA. Trimming removed 3 bases at V and 3 bases at J, with 12 bases between. The CDR3 runs 13 residues. Written as DNA, the CDR3 is TGCAGCGTTGAGGGGGCCGGATTCTACGAGCAGTACTTC. Residues: CSVEGAGFYEQYF.

This clonotype has only a few counts. The J gene is TRBJ2-5, the V gene TRBV18, with 11 bases aligning to TRBD2. This CDR3 has 17 residues. J was trimmed by 1 base and V by 1 base; bases with no gene match: 5. Germline-derived CDR1 and CDR2 are KGHSH and LQKENI. CDR3 region: CASSPLSGTSGQETQYF. DNA for the CDR3: TGTGCCAGCTCACCACTTTCCGGGACTAGCGGCCAAGAGACCCAGTACTTC.

V and J are TRBV6-2 or TRBV6-3 and TRBJ2-1; the match to TRBD2 covers 8 bases. CDR3 length: 17 residues. J lost 6 bases, V lost 6 bases, and 16 bases had no gene match. The germline gives CDR1 MNHEY, CDR2 SVGEGT. The CDR3 DNA sequence: TGTGCCAGCAGCCTCCGAAAGTCAGCGGGAGTGGGCAATGAGCAGTTCTTC. It codes for CASSLRKSAGVGNEQFF.